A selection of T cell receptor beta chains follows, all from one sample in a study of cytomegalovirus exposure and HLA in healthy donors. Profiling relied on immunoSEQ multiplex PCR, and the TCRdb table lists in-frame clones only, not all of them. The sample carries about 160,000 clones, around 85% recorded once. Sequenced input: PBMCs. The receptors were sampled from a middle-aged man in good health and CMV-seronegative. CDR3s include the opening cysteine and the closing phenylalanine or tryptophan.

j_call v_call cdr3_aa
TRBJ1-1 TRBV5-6 CASSAGTGVCEAFF
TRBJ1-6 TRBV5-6 CASSAGAGISNSPLHF
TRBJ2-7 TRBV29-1 CSVRQGWEQYF
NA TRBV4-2 CASSQDMGGPSFYEQYF
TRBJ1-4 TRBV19 CASSKGLSTGGIATNEKLFF
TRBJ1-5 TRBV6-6 CASSWEGRRPQHF
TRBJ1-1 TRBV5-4 CASSPSGVSLSEAFF
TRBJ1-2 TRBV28 CASTLDRRYGYTF
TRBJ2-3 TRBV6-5 CASIPQRGRTDTQYF
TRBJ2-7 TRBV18 CASSPSTNRYEQYF
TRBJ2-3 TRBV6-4 CASSPAGGATDTQYF
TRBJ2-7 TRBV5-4 CASSLELTGAYYEQYF
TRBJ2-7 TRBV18 CASSPYDGEQYF
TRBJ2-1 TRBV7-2 CASSLGTGTGSNEQFF
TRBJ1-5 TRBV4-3 CASSQGLDSNQPQHF
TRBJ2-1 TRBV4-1 CASTPGLAGIGHEQFF
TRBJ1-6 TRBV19 CASSIQGANSPLHF
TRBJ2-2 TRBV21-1 CAISVGELFF
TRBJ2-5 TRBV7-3 CASSPGVAGRETQYF
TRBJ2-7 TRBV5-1 CASSVQGSGYEQYF
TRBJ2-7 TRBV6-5 CASSYQGVTYEQYF
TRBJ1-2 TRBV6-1 CASTLHPPQDYGYTF
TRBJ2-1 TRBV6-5 CASSYGQPWDEQFF
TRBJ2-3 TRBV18 CASSPQGLDTDTQYF
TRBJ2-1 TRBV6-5 CASSYFQGSEQFF
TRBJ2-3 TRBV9 CASSAAGLPPRTDTQYF
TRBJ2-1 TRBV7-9 CASRSSGGHNEQFF
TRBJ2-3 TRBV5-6 CASSLGLRQGRADTQYF
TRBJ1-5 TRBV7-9 CASSLSTNQPQHF
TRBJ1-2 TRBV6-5 CASSDGGGYTF
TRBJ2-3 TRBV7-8 CASSLGWGDLGTDTQYF